This is a list of T cell receptor beta chains from one sample in a study of blood T cell repertoires in COVID-19. Sequencing was performed with immunoSEQ multiplex PCR; in TCRdb, only in-frame clones are kept and a portion is missing. The profile covers 150,000 to 200,000 clones, with 75% to 90% appearing a single time and 10% to 15% taken by the ten largest. The sample taken for sequencing was PBMCs or T cells enriched from blood (not recorded which). The origin of the receptors is a woman in her sixties who had recovered from COVID-19. The CDR3 runs from the conserved cysteine through the conserved F or W. D genes are given only for firm matches. Clone size is not always given. Where it is, it says once, few, many or a class for expanded clones.

clone_size	v_call	d_call	j_call	cdr3_aa	cdr3_nt
-	TRBV28	TRBD2	TRBJ2-5	CASTPIAGGRGETQYF	TGTGCCAGCACCCCTATAGCGGGAGGGAGAGGGGAGACCCAGTACTTC
-	TRBV7-8	TRBD1	TRBJ1-5	CASSQRGTGNNQPQHF	TGTGCCAGCAGCCAGAGGGGGACAGGGAACAATCAGCCCCAGCATTTT
-	TRBV5-1	TRBD1	TRBJ2-4	CASSLGTGGVGNIQYF	TGCGCCAGCAGCTTGGGGACAGGGGGCGTAGGGAACATTCAGTACTTC
-	TRBV27	TRBD2	TRBJ2-1	CASSHKGTGGGAYNEQFF	TGTGCCAGCAGTCACAAAGGTACGGGCGGGGGGGCCTACAATGAGCAGTTCTTC
-	TRBV10-2	-	TRBJ1-1	CASSESPLSNTEAFF	TGCGCCAGCAGTGAGTCTCCGCTATCGAACACTGAAGCTTTCTTT
few	TRBV28	TRBD1	TRBJ2-7	CASSRRRTGGTYEQYF	TGTGCCAGCAGCAGAAGACGGACAGGGGGCACCTACGAGCAGTACTTC
-	TRBV19	TRBD1	TRBJ2-2	CASRDGTGITGELFF	TGTGCCAGTAGGGACGGGACAGGGATCACCGGGGAGCTGTTTTTT
-	TRBV19	TRBD1	TRBJ1-2	CATSPRQGPPGYTF	TGTGCCACAAGCCCTCGACAGGGCCCACCCGGCTACACCTTC
-	TRBV28	TRBD1	TRBJ2-7	CASLRGQGGDEQYF	TGTGCCAGCCTGAGAGGACAGGGTGGCGACGAGCAGTACTTC
-	TRBV5-1	TRBD1	TRBJ2-1	CASSWGQGKQFF	TGCGCCAGCAGCTGGGGACAGGGCAAGCAGTTCTTC
-	TRBV7-3	TRBD1	TRBJ1-6	CASSLAPPGTAYNSPLHF	TGTGCCAGCAGCTTAGCCCCCCCCGGGACAGCTTATAATTCACCCCTCCACTTT
-	TRBV27	-	TRBJ1-1	CASSLWQGLTEAFF	TGTGCCAGCAGTTTATGGCAGGGGCTCACTGAAGCTTTCTTT
few	TRBV12-3/TRBV12-4	-	TRBJ1-1	CASSFGRGAEAFF	TGTGCCAGCAGTTTCGGACGGGGGGCTGAAGCTTTCTTT
-	TRBV5-1	TRBD1	TRBJ1-2	CASSLGDRVQGYTF	TGCGCCAGCAGCTTGGGAGACAGGGTACAGGGCTACACCTTC
-	TRBV18	TRBD2	TRBJ2-6	CASSPSGTSSGANVLTF	TGTGCCAGCTCACCCAGCGGGACTAGCTCTGGGGCCAACGTCCTGACTTTC
-	TRBV5-6	TRBD1	TRBJ2-5	CASSLPTGPETQYF	TGTGCCAGCAGCTTACCGACAGGGCCAGAGACCCAGTACTTC
-	TRBV7-9	TRBD1	TRBJ1-2	CASSHMGTGDHVIF	TGTGCCAGCAGCCACATGGGGACAGGGGACCATGTTATCTTC
-	TRBV2	-	TRBJ1-4	CASRRGMGPPREKLFF	TGTGCCAGCCGGCGAGGGATGGGTCCCCCTCGGGAAAAACTGTTTTTT
-	TRBV5-1	TRBD2	TRBJ2-3	CASSLVGTRGDTQYF	TGCGCCAGCAGCTTGGTCGGGACTAGGGGGGATACGCAGTATTTT
-	TRBV19	-	TRBJ2-3	CASSILETTDTQYF	TGTGCCAGTAGTATTCTGGAGACGACAGATACGCAGTATTTT
-	TRBV5-4	TRBD1	TRBJ1-1	CASSSKQGAGTEAFF	TGTGCCAGCAGCTCCAAACAGGGGGCAGGCACTGAAGCTTTCTTT
-	TRBV12-3/TRBV12-4	-	TRBJ1-2	CASSIAGDYGYTF	TGTGCCAGCAGTATCGCCGGGGACTATGGCTACACCTTC
-	TRBV19	-	TRBJ2-7	CASSQTGQGIIEQYF	TGTGCCAGCTCTCAGACCGGGCAGGGGATAATCGAGCAGTACTTC
-	TRBV5-1	TRBD1	TRBJ1-3	CASSTDRDSTIYF	TGCGCCAGCAGCACCGACAGGGATTCGACCATATATTTT
-	TRBV5-1	TRBD1	TRBJ1-1	CASSLPGTGANTEAFF	TGCGCCAGCAGCTTACCCGGGACAGGGGCGAACACTGAAGCTTTCTTT
-	TRBV7-8	-	TRBJ1-3	CASSPSGQIRSGNTIYF	TGTGCCAGCAGCCCTTCCGGACAGATACGCTCTGGAAACACCATATATTTT
-	TRBV19	-	TRBJ2-1	CASSIYGAYYNEQFF	TGTGCCAGTAGTATCTACGGAGCGTACTACAATGAGCAGTTCTTC
-	TRBV5-4	TRBD1	TRBJ2-7	CASTQDRVSHEQYF	TGTGCCAGCACCCAGGACAGGGTAAGCCACGAGCAGTACTTC
-	TRBV4-1	-	TRBJ2-7	CASSPGPFSYEQYF	TGCGCCAGCAGCCCAGGGCCGTTTTCCTACGAGCAGTACTTC
few	TRBV25-1	TRBD1	TRBJ1-1	CASSEKATGGYMNTEAFF	TGTGCCAGCAGTGAAAAGGCTACAGGGGGCTACATGAACACTGAAGCTTTCTTT
few	TRBV29-1	TRBD1	TRBJ1-2	CSVEDPYRGQGYTF	TGCAGCGTTGAAGATCCATACAGGGGGCAAGGCTACACCTTC
-	TRBV4-2	-	TRBJ2-2	CASSQGGANTGELFF	TGTGCCAGCAGCCAAGGGGGGGCGAACACCGGGGAGCTGTTTTTT
-	TRBV2	TRBD2	TRBJ2-5	CATTASGGVQETQYF	TGTGCCACGACCGCTAGCGGGGGGGTTCAAGAGACCCAGTACTTC
-	TRBV5-1	-	TRBJ1-1	CASSVDSSNTEAFF	TGCGCCAGCAGCGTGGACAGTTCGAACACTGAAGCTTTCTTT
-	TRBV18	TRBD2	TRBJ2-3	CASSPPGLAGGPLDTQYF	TGTGCCAGCTCACCACCGGGACTAGCGGGGGGGCCCTTGGATACGCAGTATTTT
-	TRBV2	-	TRBJ2-7	CASRVEPYEQYF	TGTGCCAGCAGGGTAGAACCCTACGAGCAGTACTTC
-	TRBV9	-	TRBJ1-3	CASSVATTGPTNTIYF	TGTGCCAGCAGCGTAGCCACCACAGGGCCAACAAACACCATATATTTT
-	TRBV6-5	TRBD1	TRBJ1-2	CASSRTGTAYGYTF	TGTGCCAGCAGTCGAACCGGGACAGCTTATGGCTACACCTTC
-	TRBV6-5	-	TRBJ1-1	CASKVGGWNTEAFF	TGTGCCAGCAAAGTCGGAGGATGGAACACTGAAGCTTTCTTT
few	TRBV24-1	TRBD1	TRBJ2-1	CATSDPGTGDNEQFF	TGTGCCACCAGTGATCCCGGGACAGGGGACAATGAGCAGTTCTTC
once	TRBV7-9	-	TRBJ2-2	CASSLWTATGELFF	TGTGCCAGCAGCTTATGGACAGCCACCGGGGAGCTGTTTTTT
-	TRBV15	-	TRBJ2-1	CATRRDTYNEQFF	TGTGCCACCCGCAGGGACACCTACAATGAGCAGTTCTTC
-	TRBV5-6	-	TRBJ1-2	CASSLIQNYGYTF	TGTGCCAGCAGCTTAATACAGAACTATGGCTACACCTTC
-	TRBV5-5	-	TRBJ1-5	CASSYQRDVSQPQHF	TGTGCCAGCAGCTATCAGAGGGATGTGAGTCAGCCCCAGCATTTT
once	TRBV4-1	-	TRBJ1-2	CASSLSPAGNGYTF	TGCGCCAGCAGCCTCTCACCGGCAGGGAATGGCTACACCTTC
-	TRBV30	-	TRBJ1-5	CAWSSRGNQPQHF	TGTGCCTGGAGTAGCAGGGGCAATCAGCCCCAGCATTTT
few	TRBV19	-	TRBJ1-1	CASSIERKAFF	TGTGCCAGTAGTATTGAGAGGAAAGCTTTCTTT
-	TRBV18	-	TRBJ2-7	CASSPPSRSSYEQYF	TGTGCCAGCTCACCACCGTCACGGAGCTCCTACGAGCAGTACTTC
few	TRBV30	-	TRBJ1-5	CAWTSQGGDNQPQHF	TGTGCCTGGACCTCACAGGGAGGGGACAATCAGCCCCAGCATTTT
-	TRBV4-1	TRBD1	TRBJ2-7	CASSPTGTARYEQYF	TGCGCCAGCAGCCCAACAGGGACAGCCCGATACGAGCAGTACTTC
-	TRBV4-2	TRBD1	TRBJ2-5	CASSQNPGQGQETQYF	TGTGCCAGCAGCCAGAACCCGGGACAGGGGCAAGAGACCCAGTACTTC
-	TRBV28	TRBD1	TRBJ1-6	CASRGGGTGLFISPLHF	TGTGCCAGCAGGGGGGGCGGGACAGGGCTTTTTATTTCACCCCTCCACTTT
-	TRBV6-5	TRBD1	TRBJ1-2	CATVGQGRGEYGYTF	TGTGCCACCGTCGGACAGGGGCGAGGAGAGTATGGCTACACCTTC
-	TRBV23-1	-	TRBJ1-6	CASNHDSLGKETPLHF	TGCGCCAGCAATCATGACAGCCTCGGAAAGGAAACCCCCCTCCACTTT
-	TRBV7-2	-	TRBJ2-5	CASSLAAGSLETQYF	TGTGCCAGCAGCTTAGCGGCGGGGTCGTTAGAGACCCAGTACTTC
-	TRBV10-1	TRBD2	TRBJ2-3	CASSARGASTDTQYF	TGCGCCAGCAGTGCGCGGGGGGCTAGCACAGATACGCAGTATTTT
-	TRBV5-1	TRBD2	TRBJ2-3	CASSFASGSLDTQYF	TGCGCCAGCAGCTTCGCTAGCGGGAGTTTAGATACGCAGTATTTT
-	TRBV2	-	TRBJ1-2	CASKPGNYGYTF	TGTGCCAGCAAGCCGGGGAACTATGGCTACACCTTC
-	TRBV5-8	-	TRBJ2-7	CASSLWYSRYEQYF	TGTGCCAGCAGCTTGTGGTACAGCCGCTACGAGCAGTACTTC
few	TRBV19	-	TRBJ1-5	CASSKMETGQPQHF	TGTGCCAGTAGTAAAATGGAGACGGGGCAGCCCCAGCATTTT